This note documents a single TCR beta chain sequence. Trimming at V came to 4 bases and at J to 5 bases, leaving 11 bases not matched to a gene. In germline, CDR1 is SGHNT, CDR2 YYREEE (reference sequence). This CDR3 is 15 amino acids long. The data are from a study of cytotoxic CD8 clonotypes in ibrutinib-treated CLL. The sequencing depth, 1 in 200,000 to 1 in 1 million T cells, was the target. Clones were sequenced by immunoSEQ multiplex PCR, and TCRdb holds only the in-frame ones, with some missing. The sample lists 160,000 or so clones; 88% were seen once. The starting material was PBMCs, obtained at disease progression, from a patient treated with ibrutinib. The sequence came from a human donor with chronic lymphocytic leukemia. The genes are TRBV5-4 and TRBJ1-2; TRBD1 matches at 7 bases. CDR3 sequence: CASSAPGQMSYGYTF. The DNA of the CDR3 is TGTGCCAGCAGCGCACCGGGACAGATGTCTTATGGCTACACCTTC.